This note documents a single TCR beta chain sequence. The entry originates in a study of shared clonotypes between healthy human individuals. The CDR3 is 13 amino acids. The V and J ends lost 7 bases and 0 bases respectively, with 11 bases between them. The germline CDR1 and CDR2 sequences are SGHDT and YYEEEE. Libraries were prepared by immunoSEQ multiplex PCR; TCRdb keeps only in-frame clonotypes and omits some of them. The sample holds about 110,000 clones, about two thirds seen once. This sequence joins TRBV5-6 and TRBJ2-7; TRBD1 is a possible D gene (5 bases). The sequencing sample was made of memory CD8+ T cells sorted from blood. The subset: CD45RO+ cells pooled with CCR7-negative TemRA cells. The source of this sequence is a woman between 25 and 40 years old in good health. The CDR3 reads CASQGFTSYEQYF. CDR3 sequence (DNA): TGTGCCAGCCAGGGTTTTACCTCCTACGAGCAGTACTTC.